This T cell receptor (beta chain) was recovered during a study of control samples from healthy donors and cancer patients (dated by TCRdb to about 2020). Libraries were constructed by the immunoSEQ multiplex PCR assay. TCRdb took over this immuneACCESS table, retaining in-frame rearrangements with V and J assigned. Such tables are incomplete; in checked studies, under half of the missing clones stem from an unresolved V gene, and the remainder is unexplained. In this sample the table shows over 100,000 clones, around 90% of which occur a single time. The ten top clones hold less than 7% of the sample. V loses 2 bases of germline sequence and J loses 1 base, and the interval between the two ends is 14 bases. The CDR3 spans 16 residues, from the cysteine through the phenylalanine. The DNA shown is the 48-base CDR3, in frame from base 1. CDR1 LGHNA and CDR2 YNFKEQ are derived from the germline V gene.

A note on this clone: Which antigen it targets is not known. No base quality information exists; no much larger clone differs at one position.

This TCR derives from a man younger than 30 in good health. The sample comprised blood. The V and J segments used are TRBV4-2 and TRBJ2-5; possibly the D gene is TRBD1, per 6 matching bases. The CDR3 region: CASSQSRTEGQETQYF. The sequenced DNA is TGTGCCAGCAGCCAATCCCGGACAGAGGGCCAAGAGACCCAGTACTTC.